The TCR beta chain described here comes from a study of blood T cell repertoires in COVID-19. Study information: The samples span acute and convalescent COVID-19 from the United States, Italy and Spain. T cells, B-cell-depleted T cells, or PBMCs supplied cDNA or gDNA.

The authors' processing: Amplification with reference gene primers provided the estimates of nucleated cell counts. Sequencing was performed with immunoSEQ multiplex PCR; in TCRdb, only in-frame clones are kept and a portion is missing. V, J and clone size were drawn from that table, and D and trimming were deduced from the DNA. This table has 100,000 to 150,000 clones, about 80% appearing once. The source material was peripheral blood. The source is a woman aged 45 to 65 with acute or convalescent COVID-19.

In nucleotides, the CDR3 is TGTGCCAGCAGATGGGGGGGAGACACCGGGGAGCTGTTTTTT. This sequence encodes CASRWGGDTGELFF. J is TRBJ2-2 and V is TRBV11-2; 7 nucleotides agree with TRBD2. J was trimmed by 3 bases and V by 6 bases; bases with no gene match: 4. This CDR3 has 14 residues. The germline V gene has CDR1 SGHAT and CDR2 FQNNGV.